Listed below are T cell receptor beta chains from one sample, sequenced in a study of blood T cell repertoires in COVID-19. Sequencing used immunoSEQ multiplex PCR; TCRdb keeps in-frame clones, though not all of them. The sample includes some 57,000 clones, 89% of them seen just once. Sequencing was done on a sample of peripheral blood. The receptor source for this set is a man between 60 and 75 years old with acute or convalescent COVID-19. The CDR3 runs from the conserved cysteine through the conserved F or W. Fields, in order: V gene, CDR3 protein.

TRBV5-1	CASSGRLAGVNTEAFF
TRBV6-1	CASSETGGPQPQHF
TRBV9	CASSVLAGGVGELFF
TRBV27	CASSFGGQGPYEQYF
TRBV11-3	CASSLFGGAGTGELFF
TRBV5-6	CASSRDRFSNSPLHF
TRBV18	CASSPGLAGNNEQFF
TRBV7-2	CASSKSPDRGGVAFF
TRBV11-2	CASSLDLGTGGAFF
TRBV6-4	CASSWGTGNYGYTF
TRBV19	CASSVQGSRTEAFF
TRBV19	CASSIADIGRYGYTF
TRBV10-2	CASRDSRNQPQHF
TRBV27	CASSPGTGGNTIYF
TRBV5-1	CASSLAPQGAGELFF
TRBV5-4	CASSLATTGINEQFF
TRBV14	CASSQDMQAPGELFF
TRBV6-5	CASSLGTGTEAFF
TRBV6-5	CASSWTSGGTDTQYF
TRBV7-3	CASSLLGESTEAFF
TRBV2	CASSLAGGPSGELFF
TRBV19	CARGGEKLFF
TRBV12-5	CASGFGTGKGLSNQPQHF
TRBV7-9	CASSPLGGQGDVGYTF
TRBV19	CASSRGQMNSYNSPLHF
TRBV24-1	CATSDRLAKNIQYF
TRBV2	CAISSNTGELFF
TRBV5-1	CASSRAGDTDTQYF
TRBV7-2	CASSSLASSYEQYF
TRBV15	CATSRDLRGAVNTEAFF
TRBV18	CASSPPRQDTTVLNNEQFF
TRBV12-5	CASGLVQATPKSSYNSPLHF
TRBV9	CASSVVGGREQFF
TRBV11-3	CASSAGGYQETQYF
TRBV2	CASSSEAYTEAFF
TRBV19	CASRSMLQGYNSPLHF
TRBV7-9	CASSPKTVNYGYTF
TRBV9	CASSPSGISPLSTYEQYF
TRBV19	CASSIAGVTGELFF
TRBV18	CASSPRTGGADTQYF
TRBV25-1	CASGDSISGANVLTF
TRBV7-8	CASSLSVDTQYF
TRBV10-3	CAISETQNTGELFF
TRBV11-2	CASRHVVDEQYF
TRBV24-1	CATSDRTGNTEAFF
TRBV28	CASRSGRRYEQYF
TRBV10-2	CASSPTESSYEQYF
TRBV27	CASSLVSRHHEQYF
TRBV9	CASSWEGRQETQYF
TRBV6-5	CATRGTGRETQYF
TRBV3-1/TRBV3-2	CASSQGGPKLFF
TRBV6-5	CASRLLTGFGTEAFF